What follows describes a single T cell receptor (beta chain). Antigen unknown. Germline V gives CDR1 KGHSH, CDR2 LQKENI. The CDR3 is 15 residues long. V lost 2 bases, J lost 11 bases, and 9 bases stayed unmatched. The data stem from a study of cytomegalovirus exposure and HLA in healthy donors. Regarding the study as a whole: CMV antigen specificity of three CMV-associated chains was confirmed in vitro.

60 Vbeta and 13 Jbeta primers were used in PCR. Produced via immunoSEQ multiplex PCR; TCRdb's table is partial and in-frame only. The sample includes about 140,000 clones, roughly four fifths of them seen just once. The receptor was isolated from a woman in her forties in good health and CMV-seronegative. What was sequenced was PBMCs. The chain uses TRBV18 and TRBJ1-6; 7 bases align to TRBD1. The CDR3 coding sequence is TGTGCCAGCTCACCAAAGAGACAGGGCAGTGCACCCCTCCACTTT. This translates into CASSPKRQGSAPLHF.